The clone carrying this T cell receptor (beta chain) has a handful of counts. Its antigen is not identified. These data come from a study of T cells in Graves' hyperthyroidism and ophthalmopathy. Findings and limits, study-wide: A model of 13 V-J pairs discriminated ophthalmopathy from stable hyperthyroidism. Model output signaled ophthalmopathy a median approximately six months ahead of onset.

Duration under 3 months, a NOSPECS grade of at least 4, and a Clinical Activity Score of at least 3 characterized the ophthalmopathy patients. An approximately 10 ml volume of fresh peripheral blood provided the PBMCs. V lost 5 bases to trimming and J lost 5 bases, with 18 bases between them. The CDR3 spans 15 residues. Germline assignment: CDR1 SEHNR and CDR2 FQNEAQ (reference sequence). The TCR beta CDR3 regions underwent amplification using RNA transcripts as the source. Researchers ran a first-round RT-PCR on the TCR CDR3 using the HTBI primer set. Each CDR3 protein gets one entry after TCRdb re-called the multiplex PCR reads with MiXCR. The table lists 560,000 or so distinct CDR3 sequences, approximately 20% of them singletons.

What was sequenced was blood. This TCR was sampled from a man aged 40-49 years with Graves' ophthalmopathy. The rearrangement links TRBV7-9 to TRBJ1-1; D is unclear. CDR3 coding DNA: TGTGCCAGCAGCCCCCGTGAAGGATGGGGAACTGAAGCTTTCTTT. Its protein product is CASSPREGWGTEAFF.